One and the same sample provided the 9 T cell receptor beta chains below, sequenced in a study of blood T cell repertoires in COVID-19. TCRdb keeps only in-frame clones here, not all; method: immunoSEQ multiplex PCR. The sample contains about 73,000 clones, nearly 85% of which appear only once. Source material: peripheral blood. Source of these receptors: a woman between 55 and 75 years old with acute or convalescent COVID-19.

The chain has TRBV5-6 and TRBJ2-2; no clear D. CDR3 length equals 14 residues. The V end lost 7 bases, the J end lost 6 bases, and 16 bases lay between the germline ends. In germline, CDR1 is SGHDT, CDR2 YYEEEE. The chain's CDR3 is CASSFPNGAGELFF. CDR3 sequence (DNA): TGTGCCAGCTCCTTTCCCAACGGTGCCGGGGAGCTGTTTTTT. Looking up the rest from reference TRBV5-6 and TRBJ2-2 gives the full variable domain: DAGVTQSPTHLIKTRGQQVTLRCSPKSGHDTVSWYQQALGQGPQFIFQYYEEEERQRGNFPDRFSGHQFPNYSSELNVNALLLGDSALYLCASSFPNGAGELFFGEGSRLTVL.

The chain combines TRBV30 with TRBJ2-5, with D perhaps matching TRBD2 (5 bases). The CDR3 extends over 13 amino acids. V lost 4 bases and J 5 bases, leaving 14 bases between the germline ends. The germline V gene encodes CDR1 GTSNPN and CDR2 SVGIG (reference sequence). This CDR3 reads CAWTVRVRETQYF. The CDR3 nucleotides read TGTGCCTGGACCGTGAGGGTTCGGGAGACCCAGTACTTC. Filled out from reference TRBV30 and TRBJ2-5, the complete variable domain reads SQTIHQWPATLVQPVGSPLSLECTVEGTSNPNLYWYRQAAGRGLQLLFYSVGIGQISSEVPQNLSASRPQDRQFILSSKKLLLSDSGFYLCAWTVRVRETQYFGPGTRLLVL.

This chain links TRBV29-1 with TRBJ1-2; D remains ambiguous. Germline V gene lookup returns CDR1 SQVTM and CDR2 ANQGSEA. The CDR3 consists of 14 residues. V lost 4 bases and J 6 bases, leaving 18 bases between the germline ends. The CDR3 coding sequence is TGCAGCGTTGTGAGTTCCACTCGGAGTAATGGCTACACCTTC. Protein: CSVVSSTRSNGYTF.

In its sample, this clone was seen a few times. The rearrangement joins TRBV5-1 to TRBJ2-1, with TRBD2 matching over 10 bases. This CDR3 comprises 16 residues. Germline loops: CDR1 SGHRS, CDR2 YFSETQ. With V trimmed by 0 bases and J by 3 bases, 3 bases remained unmatched. The CDR3 DNA sequence: TGCGCCAGCAGCTTGGAAGCGGGGGGGATCTACAATGAGCAGTTCTTC. Its protein product is CASSLEAGGIYNEQFF.

V usage is TRBV25-1 and J usage is TRBJ2-2; 8 nucleotides line up with TRBD1. This CDR3 comprises 13 residues. CDR1 is MGHDK and CDR2 is SYGVNS in the germline V gene. V shed 7 bases, J shed 6 bases, and the junction held 4 bases outside the gene matches. CDR3 in DNA: TGTGCCAGCACCAAACAGGGGGCCGGGGAGCTGTTTTTT. Protein sequence: CASTKQGAGELFF.

The chain carries TRBV27 and TRBJ1-2, with 7 bases aligning to TRBD1. This CDR3 has 14 residues. The V segment lost 2 bases and the J segment 4 bases; nucleotides outside the gene matches: 4. Germline CDR1 and CDR2: MNHEY and SMNVEV (reference sequence). The CDR3 sequence is CASSLQAGGYGYTF. Here the CDR3 DNA reads TGTGCCAGCAGTTTACAGGCAGGGGGCTATGGCTACACCTTC.

The CDR3 loop is CASSREDLSSTDTQYF. CDR3 nucleotides: TGTGCCAGCAGCCGCGAGGACTTATCTAGCACAGATACGCAGTATTTT. The chain couples TRBV7-6 to TRBJ2-3, with D possibly being TRBD2 (5 bases). Germline values: CDR1 SGHVS, CDR2 FNYEAQ. CDR3 length equals 16 residues. The germline V and J ends were trimmed by 5 bases and 0 bases, with 15 bases remaining between them.

This chain connects TRBV28 to TRBJ1-5, with a tentative D call TRBD1 (6 bases). CDR3 length equals 14 residues. Trimming removed 4 bases from V and 8 bases from J, with 15 bases in between. Germline V CDR1 and CDR2: MDHEN, SYDVKM. The CDR3 spells CASSSTGNRKPQHF. The CDR3 DNA sequence: TGTGCCAGCAGTTCCACAGGGAACCGTAAGCCCCAGCATTTT.

The gene calls are TRBV6-2 or TRBV6-3 and TRBJ1-2; TRBD1 agrees at 10 bases. In germline, CDR1 is MNHEY, CDR2 SVGEGT. V shed 4 bases, J shed 3 bases, and the junction held 5 bases outside the gene matches. The CDR3 contains 15 residues. CDR3 DNA sequence: TGTGCCAGCAGTTCTCGGACAGGGGGTGACTATGGCTACACCTTC. Its translation: CASSSRTGGDYGYTF.